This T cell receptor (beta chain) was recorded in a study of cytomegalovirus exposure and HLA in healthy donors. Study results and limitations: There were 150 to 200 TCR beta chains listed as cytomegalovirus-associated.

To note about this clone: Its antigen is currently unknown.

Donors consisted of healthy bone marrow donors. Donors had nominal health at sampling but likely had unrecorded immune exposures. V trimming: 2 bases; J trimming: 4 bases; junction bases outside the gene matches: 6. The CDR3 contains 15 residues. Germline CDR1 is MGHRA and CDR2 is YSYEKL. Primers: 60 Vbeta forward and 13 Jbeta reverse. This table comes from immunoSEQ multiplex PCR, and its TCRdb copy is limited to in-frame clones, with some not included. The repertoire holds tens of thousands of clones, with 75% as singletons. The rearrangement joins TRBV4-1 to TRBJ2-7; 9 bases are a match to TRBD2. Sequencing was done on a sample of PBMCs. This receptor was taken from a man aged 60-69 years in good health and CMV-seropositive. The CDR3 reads CASSQTISGSYEQYF. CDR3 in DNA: TGCGCCAGCAGCCAAACTATTAGCGGGAGTTACGAGCAGTACTTC.